This TCR beta chain was sequenced during a study of neoadjuvant nivolumab and ipilimumab in lung cancer. The CDR3 extends over 15 amino acids. V was shortened by 6 bases and J by 5 bases, with 20 bases between the two germline ends. Germline V gene data show CDR1 as LNHDA and CDR2 as SQIVND (reference sequence). This clone came up once. Clones were sequenced by immunoSEQ multiplex PCR, and TCRdb holds only the in-frame ones, with some missing. The repertoire holds 10,000 or so clones, with approximately 71% as singletons. The V gene is TRBV19, the J gene TRBJ2-7; TRBD2 might be the D (5 bases). The material sequenced was tumor tissue, taken after neoadjuvant nivolumab, alone or with ipilimumab, at or shortly before surgery. The sequence was obtained from an adult with non-small cell lung cancer. Some clones in this sample may be carry-over from other donors' samples. The chain's CDR3 is CASSPIILGIHEQYF. The CDR3 bases are TGTGCCAGTAGCCCGATAATACTAGGGATCCACGAGCAGTACTTC.